This T cell receptor (beta chain) was retrieved from a study of T-cell reconstitution after alpha-beta-depleted transplantation in children (dated by TCRdb to 2016 to 2018). For the study in its entirety: T-cell immune reconstitution after TCRalphabeta/CD19-depleted allogeneic hematopoietic cell transplantation in children was quantitatively tracked in the study by means of TCR repertoire profiling.

The library was prepared using PCR. Sequencing was performed on an Illumina HiSeq 2500. To normalize quantification of the TCRbeta repertoire, the TCR libraries were built with molecular barcoding that relied on unique molecular identifiers. In-frame beta chains were kept once TCRdb had trimmed the public reads at Q25 with fastp and called clones with MiXCR. Records with the same CDR3 protein are collapsed into one entry carrying the most frequent genes and DNA. This sample lists 450,000 to 500,000 distinct CDR3 sequences; approximately 12% were detected once. Under 7% of the sample is held by the ten biggest clonotypes. This clonotype came up a few times. There is no known antigen for this receptor. Nothing much larger sits one base from this clone, and base qualities are not available. Inclusive of the bounding cysteine and phenylalanine, the CDR3 is 14 residues long. Only CDR3 DNA is held: 42 bases, read in frame from base 1. The germline V gene (reference sequence) supplies CDR1 DFQATT and CDR2 SNEGSKA. V is pruned by 6 bases and J by 5 bases, leaving 4 bases of the junction without a gene match.

The sequences come from PBMCs from the stem cell graft donor, collected from the stem cell graft. The V and J segments used are TRBV20-1 and TRBJ2-1; the central 13 bases match TRBD2. The origin of this receptor is a human donor who donated a stem cell graft to a child with combined immunodeficiency. Read as DNA, the sequence is TGCAGTGCAGAAGGACTAGCGGGAGACAATGAGCAGTTCTTC. Translation gives CSAEGLAGDNEQFF.